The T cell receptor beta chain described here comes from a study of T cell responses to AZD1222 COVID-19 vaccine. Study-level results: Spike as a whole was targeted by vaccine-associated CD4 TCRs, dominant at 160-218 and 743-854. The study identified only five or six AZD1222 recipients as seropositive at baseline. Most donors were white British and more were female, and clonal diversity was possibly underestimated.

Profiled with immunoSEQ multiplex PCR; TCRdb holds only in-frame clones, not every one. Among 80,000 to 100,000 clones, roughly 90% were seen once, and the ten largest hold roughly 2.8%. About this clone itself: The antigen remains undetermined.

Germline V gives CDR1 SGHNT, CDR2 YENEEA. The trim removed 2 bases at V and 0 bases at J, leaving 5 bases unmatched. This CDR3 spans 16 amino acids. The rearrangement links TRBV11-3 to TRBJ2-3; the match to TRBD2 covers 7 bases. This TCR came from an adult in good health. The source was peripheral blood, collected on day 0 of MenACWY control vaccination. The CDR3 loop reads CASSLRAGTSTDTQYF. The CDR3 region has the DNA TGTGCCAGCAGCTTACGAGCGGGGACTAGCACAGATACGCAGTATTTT. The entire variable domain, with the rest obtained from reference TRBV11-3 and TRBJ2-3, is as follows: EAGVVQSPRYKIIEKKQPVAFWCNPISGHNTLYWYLQNLGQGPELLIRYENEEAVDDSQLPKDRFSAERLKGVDSTLKIQPAELGDSAVYLCASSLRAGTSTDTQYFGPGTRLTVL.